One and the same sample provided the 29 T cell receptor beta chains below, sequenced in a study of long-term antiretroviral therapy in people with HIV. The assay, immunoSEQ v3.0, was run at survey level. Assay: immunoSEQ multiplex PCR; the TCRdb copy retains only in-frame clones and omits some. Of tens of thousands of clones in the sample, around nine tenths were seen once. The input for sequencing was unsorted PBMCs, taken 1.1 years after starting antiretroviral therapy. The receptor set was obtained from a man younger than 35 with HIV.

J is TRBJ2-3 and V is TRBV5-1; the D is unclear. V gave up 0 bases and J gave up 6 bases, with 11 bases separating them. Germline V CDR1 and CDR2: SGHRS, YFSETQ. The CDR3 is 14 amino acids. For the CDR3, the DNA is TGCGCCAGCAGCTTGGCCCCGCGTCCGGATACGCAGTATTTT. Translation: CASSLAPRPDTQYF.

This chain connects TRBV9 to TRBJ2-1, with D possibly matching TRBD2 (5 bases). The germline CDR1 and CDR2 sequences are SGDLS and YYNGEE. The CDR3 is 15 amino acids. Between the trimmed V and J ends, which lost 2 bases and 3 bases, there was a span of 12 bases. The CDR3 loop is CASSVGSAFYNEQFF. The CDR3 region has the DNA TGTGCCAGCAGCGTTGGGAGCGCCTTCTACAATGAGCAGTTCTTC.

The chain links TRBV25-1 to TRBJ1-3, with unresolved D. This CDR3 has 13 amino acids. Germline V lookup: CDR1 MGHDK, CDR2 SYGVNS. V lost 5 bases, J lost 2 bases, and 7 bases lay in between. This chain's CDR3 is CASSPSPGNTIYF. The CDR3 DNA follows: TGTGCCAGCAGTCCCTCACCTGGAAACACCATATATTTT.

This sequence joins TRBV5-6 and TRBJ2-1, with D unclear. V was clipped by 5 bases and J by 8 bases, with 8 bases between them. Per germline, CDR1 SGHDT and CDR2 YYEEEE. The CDR3 length is 11 residues. The CDR3 coding sequence is TGTGCCAGCAGTACTTTCGATGAGCAGTTCTTC. This translates into CASSTFDEQFF.

The chain couples TRBV19 to TRBJ1-2, with a possible D match to TRBD1 (6 bases). The CDR3 runs to 14 residues. V gave up 7 bases and J gave up 8 bases, with 20 bases separating them. Germline assignment: CDR1 LNHDA and CDR2 SQIVND (reference sequence). This CDR3 is CASKDSRPDLGYTF. The CDR3, as DNA: TGTGCCAGTAAGGACAGCCGACCGGATTTGGGCTACACCTTC.

The chain combines TRBV7-2 with TRBJ1-2; no definite D call. Germline CDR1 and CDR2: SGHTA and FQGNSA. The ends were cut back, 5 bases at V and 3 bases at J, with 10 bases in the middle. This CDR3 spans 13 amino acids. The CDR3 here is CASSLDGDYGYTF. The CDR3 DNA follows: TGTGCCAGCAGCCTGGACGGAGACTATGGCTACACCTTC.

V is TRBV4-3 and J is TRBJ2-3; D is uncertain. The CDR3 length is 14 residues. V was cut by 0 bases and J by 0 bases, with 4 bases left in between. Germline V CDR1 and CDR2: LGHNA, YSLEER. DNA of the CDR3: TGCGCCAGCAGCCAAGACGGGAGCACAGATACGCAGTATTTT. As protein: CASSQDGSTDTQYF.

V is TRBV5-6 and J is TRBJ2-1, with 8 bases matching TRBD2. The V segment lost 0 bases and the J segment 2 bases; nucleotides outside the gene matches: 1. CDR3 length: 15 amino acids. Germline-derived CDR1 and CDR2 are SGHDT and YYEEEE. The CDR3 DNA sequence: TGTGCCAGCAGCTTGGGGCGGGGGGCCTACAATGAGCAGTTCTTC. As protein: CASSLGRGAYNEQFF.

The V gene is TRBV19, the J gene TRBJ2-3; D perhaps matches TRBD2 (6 bases). The CDR3 has 15 residues. Germline V gives CDR1 LNHDA, CDR2 SQIVND (reference sequence). Between the trimmed V and J ends, which lost 6 bases and 2 bases, there was a span of 15 bases. CDR3 amino acids: CASSQPAGNTDTQYF. CDR3 DNA sequence: TGTGCCAGTAGCCAACCCGCGGGAAACACAGATACGCAGTATTTT.

The chain uses TRBV27 and TRBJ1-4; D unresolved. The CDR3 runs to 14 residues. V lost 6 bases and J 8 bases, leaving 16 bases between the germline ends. Germline V gene sequence: CDR1 MNHEY, CDR2 SMNVEV (reference sequence). Written as DNA, the CDR3 is TGTGCCAGCAGCCACCTCGCAGGAGGAGAAAAACTGTTTTTT. This codes for CASSHLAGGEKLFF.

The chain recombines TRBV27 with TRBJ2-3, with 13 nucleotides matching TRBD2. CDR3 length: 15 residues. Germline-derived CDR1 and CDR2 are MNHEY and SMNVEV (reference sequence). J was trimmed by 4 bases and V by 4 bases; bases with no gene match: 2. The CDR3 DNA is TGTGCCAGCAGTTCGGGACTAGCGGGGCCAGATACGCAGTATTTT. Its translation is CASSSGLAGPDTQYF.

CDR3 in amino acids: CASRLGVRQGPQRTGELFF. Here the CDR3 DNA reads TGTGCCAGCAGATTGGGGGTTCGTCAGGGGCCCCAGAGGACCGGGGAGCTGTTTTTT. V is TRBV7-9 and J is TRBJ2-2; tentative D call: TRBD1 (6 bases). Per germline, CDR1 SEHNR and CDR2 FQNEAQ (reference sequence). With 6 bases removed from V and 5 bases from J, the gap between germline ends came to 28 bases. CDR3 length: 19 residues.

The V call is TRBV11-2, the J call TRBJ2-3; the match to TRBD1 covers 10 bases. This CDR3 region has 17 residues. Germline V gives CDR1 SGHAT, CDR2 FQNNGV. V trimming: 4 bases; J trimming: 0 bases; junction bases outside the gene matches: 7. For the CDR3, the DNA is TGTGCCAGCAGCTCGGGGACAGGGGTCTCAAGCACAGATACGCAGTATTTT. It translates to CASSSGTGVSSTDTQYF.

This clone was found once. This sequence joins TRBV4-3 and TRBJ1-4; 8 nucleotides align to TRBD1. V trimming: 4 bases; J trimming: 4 bases; junction bases outside the gene matches: 5. Germline CDR1 is LGHNA and CDR2 is YSLEER. The CDR3 extends over 15 amino acids. The CDR3 region is CASSPTGGGNEKLFF. CDR3 bases: TGCGCCAGCAGCCCAACAGGGGGTGGTAATGAAAAACTGTTTTTT.

The V gene is TRBV19, the J gene TRBJ1-1; the D gene is possibly TRBD1 (5 bases). The V and J ends lost 8 bases and 1 base respectively, with 11 bases between them. Germline values: CDR1 LNHDA, CDR2 SQIVND (reference sequence). This CDR3 has 13 amino acids. CDR3 nucleotides: TGTGCCAGTCGGGGCTCGCAGAACACTGAAGCTTTCTTT. The encoded protein is CASRGSQNTEAFF.

This clone was picked up a small number of times. V usage is TRBV14 and J usage is TRBJ1-1, with a possible D match to TRBD1 (5 bases). Between the trimmed V and J ends, which lost 3 bases and 4 bases, there was a span of 9 bases. In germline, CDR1 is SGHDN, CDR2 FVKESK. CDR3 length: 13 amino acids. DNA of the CDR3: TGTGCCAGCAGCCAGGGGCTAGGCACTGAAGCTTTCTTT. Amino acid sequence: CASSQGLGTEAFF.

The chain is built from TRBV28 and TRBJ1-4; D is undetermined. The CDR3 runs to 17 residues. V was pared by 7 bases and J by 5 bases, with 23 bases between. Germline CDR1 MDHEN, CDR2 SYDVKM. The CDR3 DNA sequence: TGTGCCAGCACCCAAAAACACCGGGCTCCGAGAAATGAAAAACTGTTTTTT. It translates to CASTQKHRAPRNEKLFF.

The chain is built from TRBV7-2 and TRBJ2-1, with 10 nucleotides matching TRBD2. Germline CDR1 is SGHTA and CDR2 is FQGNSA. Trimming removed 0 bases from V and 8 bases from J; junction bases left unmatched: 7. This CDR3 comprises 16 residues. CDR3: CASSLAERGGFDEQFF. Written as DNA, the CDR3 is TGTGCCAGCAGCTTAGCCGAGCGGGGGGGCTTTGATGAGCAGTTCTTC.

This rearrangement joins TRBV4-1 to TRBJ2-2; TRBD2 is a possible D gene (7 bases). The ends were cut back, 3 bases at V and 4 bases at J, with 12 bases in the middle. This CDR3 contains 15 residues. The germline gives CDR1 MGHRA, CDR2 YSYEKL. CDR3 DNA sequence: TGCGCCAGCAGCCAGGAGGGGGGGGGCACCGGGGAGCTGTTTTTT. It codes for CASSQEGGGTGELFF.

V gene TRBV6-5 combines with J gene TRBJ1-4; D remains unclear. The CDR3 contains 15 residues. CDR1 and CDR2 from the germline V gene are MNHEY and SVGAGI. V lost 0 bases to trimming and J lost 5 bases, with 10 bases between them. The CDR3 is CASSYSMAGNEKLFF. The CDR3 DNA sequence: TGTGCCAGCAGTTACTCGATGGCAGGCAATGAAAAACTGTTTTTT.

The gene calls are TRBV25-1 and TRBJ2-3; D is unclear. This CDR3 is built from 11 residues. V lost 4 bases and J 5 bases, leaving 4 bases between the germline ends. The germline CDR1 and CDR2 sequences are MGHDK and SYGVNS. The CDR3 sequence: CASSVIDTQYF. DNA of the CDR3: TGTGCCAGCAGTGTTATAGATACGCAGTATTTT.

In its sample, this clone was seen once. The V and J genes are TRBV9 and TRBJ2-2, with 14 nucleotides matching TRBD2. The V and J ends lost 3 bases and 3 bases, in that order; junction bases with no gene match: 4. Germline assignment: CDR1 SGDLS and CDR2 YYNGEE. CDR3 size: 17 residues. The CDR3 sequence: CASSGRTSGRYTGELFF. The CDR3 DNA is TGTGCCAGCAGCGGCCGGACTAGCGGGAGGTACACCGGGGAGCTGTTTTTT.

The chain links TRBV29-1 to TRBJ1-1; no reliable D call. The germline V gene has CDR1 SQVTM and CDR2 ANQGSEA. The V gene lost 5 bases and the J gene lost 1 base, with 11 bases spanning the gap. The CDR3 is 13 residues long. Written as DNA, the CDR3 is TGCAGCGTTCGATTGATGGAGAACACTGAAGCTTTCTTT. Translation: CSVRLMENTEAFF.

The chain is built from TRBV29-1 and TRBJ2-6, with a possible D match to TRBD2 (6 bases). The germline CDR1 and CDR2 sequences are SQVTM and ANQGSEA. There are 16 residues in the CDR3. V shed 3 bases and J shed 0 bases, with 12 bases lying between them. CDR3 in DNA: TGCAGCGTTGAGGGGACTGATTCCTCTGGGGCCAACGTCCTGACTTTC. This gives the protein CSVEGTDSSGANVLTF.

The rearrangement joins TRBV15 to TRBJ2-7; 7 nucleotides agree with TRBD2. The trim removed 5 bases at V and 3 bases at J, leaving 13 bases unmatched. From germline, CDR1 is LNHNV and CDR2 YYDKDF (reference sequence). CDR3 length: 16 residues. The CDR3 nucleotides read TGTGCCACCAGCCGCCGACCGGGGGGAGGTTTCTACGAGCAGTACTTC. This codes for CATSRRPGGGFYEQYF.

The rearrangement links TRBV11-2 to TRBJ1-1, with D unclear. Trimming pared 1 base from V and 1 base from J, leaving 4 bases between. This CDR3 spans 13 amino acids. Germline V CDR1 and CDR2: SGHAT, FQNNGV. DNA for the CDR3: TGTGCCAGCAGCTTAGTACAGAACACTGAAGCTTTCTTT. It yields the protein CASSLVQNTEAFF.

This rearrangement joins TRBV19 to TRBJ1-1; TRBD1 matches 9 bases. Germline CDR1 and CDR2: LNHDA and SQIVND (reference sequence). V shed 1 base and J 5 bases; nucleotides not matched to a gene: 8. The CDR3 is 16 residues long. CDR3 sequence reads: CASSIVGMGQGTEAFF. The CDR3, as DNA: TGTGCCAGTAGTATAGTGGGGATGGGACAGGGAACTGAAGCTTTCTTT.

Here the CDR3 reads CASSVLQSNQPQHF. In DNA, the CDR3 is TGTGCCAGCAGCGTCCTACAGAGCAATCAGCCCCAGCATTTT. The chain links TRBV7-8 to TRBJ1-5; D gene unclear. V dropped 5 bases and J dropped 1 base, with 9 bases sitting between them. Per germline, CDR1 SGHVS and CDR2 FQNEAQ. The CDR3 covers 14 residues. Using reference TRBV7-8 and TRBJ1-5 for the parts outside the CDR3, the full variable domain is GAGVSQSPRYKVAKRGQDVALRCDPISGHVSLFWYQQALGQGPEFLTYFQNEAQLDKSGLPSDRFFAERPEGSVSTLKIQRTQQEDSAVYLCASSVLQSNQPQHFGDGTRLSIL.

CDR3 in amino acids: CASSLLQGRNTEAFF. In DNA, the CDR3 is TGTGCCAGCAGTCTCCTACAGGGGAGGAACACTGAAGCTTTCTTT. The rearrangement joins TRBV2 to TRBJ1-1, with 7 bases matching TRBD1. J lost 1 base, V lost 5 bases, and 7 bases had no gene match. CDR1 is SNHLY and CDR2 is FYNNEI in the germline V gene. The CDR3 loop spans 15 amino acids.